This TCR beta chain was sequenced for a study of T cell responses to AZD1222 COVID-19 vaccine. Study results and limitations: The CD4 TCRs associated with vaccination extended across spike and predominated at 160-218 and 743-854. At baseline, seropositivity was found in only a handful of AZD1222 recipients.

As regards this clone: What it binds is unknown. Other DNA sequences of this sample code for an identical CDR3.

The method was immunoSEQ multiplex PCR; TCRdb's version includes in-frame clones alone and lacks a portion of them. There are about 140,000 clones in the sample; approximately 88% occur only once, and approximately 3.1% lies in the top ten. This CDR3 has 13 amino acids. Unmatched junction bases numbered 2, after V lost 6 bases and J lost 4 bases. The source of this sequence is an adult in good health. V usage is TRBV12-3 or TRBV12-4 and J usage is TRBJ1-5, with TRBD1 matching 8 bases. Sample: peripheral blood, taken on day 0 of AZD1222 vaccination. DNA for the CDR3: TGTGCCAGCAGGGGGACAGGTAATCAGCCCCAGCATTTT. It specifies CASRGTGNQPQHF.